These 5 T cell receptor beta chains were sequenced from one sample in a study of cytomegalovirus exposure and HLA in healthy donors. Use of 60 Vbeta and 13 Jbeta primers characterized the PCR. Profiling relied on immunoSEQ multiplex PCR, and the TCRdb table lists in-frame clones only, not all of them. The sample yields more than 25,000 clones, more than 55% seen once. Specimen: PBMCs. Receptors originate from a male donor in good health and CMV-seropositive.

V is TRBV28 and J is TRBJ2-3, with a possible D match to TRBD2 (6 bases). The length of the CDR3 is 18 residues. V was trimmed by 5 bases and J by 0 bases, leaving 21 bases between them. Germline V gene sequence: CDR1 MDHEN, CDR2 SYDVKM. CDR3 DNA sequence: TGTGCCAGCAGTCCTCTGGGTGGAGGGCCTCAAAGCACAGATACGCAGTATTTT. Its translation is CASSPLGGGPQSTDTQYF.

This clone occurred once. The chain employs TRBV29-1 and TRBJ2-7; 9 bases fit TRBD1. The ends lost 6 bases at V and 7 bases at J; junction bases unmatched: 13. The CDR3 contains 14 residues. Germline CDR1 SQVTM, CDR2 ANQGSEA. The CDR3, as DNA: TGCAGCGTCACACCGGGACAGGGTAAAGGGGAGCAGTACTTC. Translation gives CSVTPGQGKGEQYF.

The genes are TRBV2 and TRBJ1-4; D possibly corresponds to TRBD1 (6 bases). The ends were cut back, 5 bases at V and 0 bases at J, with 10 bases in the middle. Germline V gives CDR1 SNHLY, CDR2 FYNNEI. This CDR3 region has 15 residues. The CDR3 spells CASSPRGPTNEKLFF. The CDR3 DNA follows: TGTGCCAGCAGTCCCAGGGGCCCAACTAATGAAAAACTGTTTTTT.

The chain couples TRBV29-1 to TRBJ2-7, with 9 bases identical to TRBD2. Unmatched junction bases numbered 8, after V lost 4 bases and J lost 4 bases. The CDR3 runs 14 residues. Germline lookup yields CDR1 SQVTM and CDR2 ANQGSEA. CDR3 region: CSVGPPSGTYEQYF. For the CDR3, the DNA is TGCAGCGTTGGCCCGCCTAGCGGGACGTACGAGCAGTACTTC.

This clone was observed a handful of times. CDR3 coding DNA: TGCGCCAGCAGCTTGACAGGGCCGGACTACGAGCAGTACTTC. This translates into CASSLTGPDYEQYF. The chain employs TRBV5-1 and TRBJ2-7; possibly TRBD1 for D (6 bases). The V gene lost 1 base and the J gene lost 3 bases, with 11 bases spanning the gap. The CDR3 has 14 residues. From germline, CDR1 is SGHRS and CDR2 YFSETQ.